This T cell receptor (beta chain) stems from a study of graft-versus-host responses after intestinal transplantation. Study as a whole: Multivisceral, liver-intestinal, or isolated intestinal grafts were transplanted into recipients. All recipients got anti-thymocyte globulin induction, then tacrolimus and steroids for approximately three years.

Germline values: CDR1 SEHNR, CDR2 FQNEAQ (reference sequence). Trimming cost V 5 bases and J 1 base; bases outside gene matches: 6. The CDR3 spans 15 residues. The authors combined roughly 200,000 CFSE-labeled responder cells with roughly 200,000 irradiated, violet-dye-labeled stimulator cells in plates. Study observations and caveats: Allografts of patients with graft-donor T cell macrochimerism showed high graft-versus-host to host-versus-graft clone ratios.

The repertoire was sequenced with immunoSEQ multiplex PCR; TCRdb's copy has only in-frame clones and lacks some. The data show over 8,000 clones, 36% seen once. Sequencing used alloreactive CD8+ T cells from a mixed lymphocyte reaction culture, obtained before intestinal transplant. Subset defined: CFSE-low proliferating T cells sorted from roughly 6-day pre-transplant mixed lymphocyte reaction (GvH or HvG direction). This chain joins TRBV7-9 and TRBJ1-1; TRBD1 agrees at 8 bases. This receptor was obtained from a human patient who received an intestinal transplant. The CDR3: CASSPTTGANTEAFF. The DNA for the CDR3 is TGTGCCAGCAGCCCGACGACAGGGGCGAACACTGAAGCTTTCTTT.